The 32 T cell receptor beta chains reported below all come from one sample, sequenced in a study of shared clonotypes between healthy human individuals. The protocol was immunoSEQ multiplex PCR, while the TCRdb copy is restricted to in-frame clones and leaves out a portion. In the table there are 330,000 or so clones, around 74% of which are singletons. The sample taken for sequencing was memory CD4+ T cells sorted from blood. Stated subset: CD45RA-negative fraction. Receptors were obtained from a man in his thirties or forties in good health.

The CDR3 loop reads CSVEWAGGLDEQFF. The CDR3 DNA follows: TGCAGCGTTGAATGGGCGGGAGGGCTGGATGAGCAGTTCTTC. The V call is TRBV29-1, the J call TRBJ2-1; 9 bases fit TRBD2. V was clipped by 2 bases and J by 8 bases; unmatched bases: 7. The CDR3 covers 14 residues. Germline V gene sequence: CDR1 SQVTM, CDR2 ANQGSEA.

The chain couples TRBV7-9 to TRBJ1-4; TRBD1 aligns across 7 bases. This CDR3 has 13 amino acids. Germline V gene sequence: CDR1 SEHNR, CDR2 FQNEAQ (reference sequence). Trimming removed 3 bases from V and 7 bases from J; junction bases left unmatched: 2. The CDR3: CASSFDRAEKLFF. CDR3 nucleotides: TGTGCCAGCAGCTTCGACAGGGCTGAAAAACTGTTTTTT.

V and J are TRBV19 and TRBJ2-3; perhaps TRBD2 as D (6 bases). The germline V and J ends were trimmed by 10 bases and 4 bases, with 15 bases remaining between them. CDR1 is LNHDA, CDR2 SQIVND, per germline (reference sequence). The CDR3 runs to 13 residues. The CDR3 region has the DNA TGTGCCACCAGCCGGAGGGCCGCAGATACGCAGTATTTT. Translated, it gives CATSRRAADTQYF. The full variable domain, with the rest looked up from reference TRBV19 and TRBJ2-3, is DGGITQSPKYLFRKEGQNVTLSCEQNLNHDAMYWYRQDPGQGLRLIYYSQIVNDFQKGDIAEGYSVSREKKESFPLTVTSAQKNPTAFYLCATSRRAADTQYFGPGTRLTVL.

The chain has TRBV7-8 and TRBJ2-1, with 7 bases aligning to TRBD1. V lost 7 bases to trimming and J lost 2 bases; unmatched junction nucleotides: 8. There are 15 residues in the CDR3. The germline gives CDR1 SGHVS, CDR2 FQNEAQ. CDR3 bases: TGTGCCAGCACCAGACAGGGTCGCGCCTACAATGAGCAGTTCTTC. Its translation is CASTRQGRAYNEQFF.

The chain links TRBV11-2 to TRBJ2-2; 8 bases align to TRBD2. The CDR3 consists of 15 residues. The germline V gene has CDR1 SGHAT and CDR2 FQNNGV. Trimming at V came to 4 bases and at J to 2 bases, leaving 3 bases not matched to a gene. This chain's CDR3 is CASSSSGSNTGELFF. CDR3 nucleotides: TGTGCCAGCAGCTCTAGCGGGTCAAACACCGGGGAGCTGTTTTTT.

This CDR3 is CASSNPGTGFYGYTF. CDR3 nucleotide sequence: TGTGCCAGTAGTAATCCGGGGACAGGGTTCTATGGCTACACCTTC. V and J are TRBV19 and TRBJ1-2, with 9 bases identical to TRBD1. Trimming took 4 bases from V and 4 from J; bases not matched to a gene: 7. The CDR3 runs 15 residues. CDR1 and CDR2 from the germline V gene are LNHDA and SQIVND (reference sequence).

The rearrangement uses TRBV7-2 and TRBJ2-5; TRBD1 matches 8 bases. The germline CDR1 and CDR2 sequences are SGHTA and FQGNSA. V lost 6 bases and J lost 0; bases outside the gene matches: 6. This CDR3 has 15 residues. CDR3 in DNA: TGTGCCAGCAGGGCTGGGACAGGCAACCAAGAGACCCAGTACTTC. It yields the protein CASRAGTGNQETQYF.

This clone was observed a few times. The chain carries TRBV6-5 and TRBJ1-2; maybe TRBD1 (6 bases). This CDR3 region has 12 residues. V was clipped by 4 bases and J by 4 bases, with 7 bases between them. Germline V gives CDR1 MNHEY, CDR2 SVGAGI. CDR3 protein: CASSSDSYGYTF. The CDR3 DNA follows: TGTGCCAGCAGTTCGGACAGCTATGGCTACACCTTC.

The CDR3: CASNGYNEQFF. As DNA, the CDR3 is TGTGCCAGCAACGGCTACAATGAGCAGTTCTTC. The V and J genes are TRBV2 and TRBJ2-1; D not resolved. Trimming cost V 7 bases and J 3 bases, with 4 bases left between them. CDR1 SNHLY and CDR2 FYNNEI come from the germline V gene. CDR3 length: 11 residues.

The gene calls are TRBV5-4 and TRBJ2-2, with 7 bases that match TRBD2. CDR1 SGHNT and CDR2 YYREEE come from the germline V gene (reference sequence). V lost 1 base and J lost 5; bases outside the gene matches: 2. The CDR3 is 14 residues long. CDR3 region: CASSLPGGTGELFF. As DNA, the CDR3 is TGTGCCAGCAGCTTGCCGGGAGGTACCGGGGAGCTGTTTTTT.

The rearrangement uses TRBV7-6 and TRBJ2-7, with 11 bases matching TRBD2. The trim removed 0 bases at V and 3 bases at J, leaving 7 bases unmatched. CDR1 and CDR2 from the germline V gene are SGHVS and FNYEAQ. The CDR3 is 17 residues long. The chain's CDR3 is CASSLAPMTSGIYEQYF. The CDR3 DNA reads as TGTGCCAGCAGCTTAGCACCGATGACTAGCGGGATCTACGAGCAGTACTTC.

V is TRBV5-1 and J is TRBJ1-4; D is uncertain. The V gene lost 0 bases and the J gene lost 5 bases, with 11 bases spanning the gap. CDR3 length: 15 amino acids. Germline V gene lookup returns CDR1 SGHRS and CDR2 YFSETQ. Here the CDR3 reads CASSLEVGMNEKLFF. The CDR3 DNA reads as TGCGCCAGCAGCTTGGAAGTCGGTATGAATGAAAAACTGTTTTTT.

There are many counts of this clone. The rearrangement links TRBV12-5 to TRBJ2-5; unclear D gene. The V and J ends lost 2 bases and 1 base respectively, with 5 bases between them. Germline V gene sequence: CDR1 LGHNT, CDR2 FRNRAP. The CDR3 spans 13 residues. CDR3 amino acids: CASGLNLQETQYF. The CDR3 coding sequence is TGTGCTAGTGGTTTGAACCTCCAAGAGACCCAGTACTTC.

This clone was observed a single time. The chain uses TRBV11-2 and TRBJ2-7; 7 bases match TRBD1. The V segment lost 5 bases and the J segment 4 bases; nucleotides outside the gene matches: 11. CDR3 length: 15 residues. The germline V gene has CDR1 SGHAT and CDR2 FQNNGV. The CDR3 reads CASSKGTAYYYEQYF. CDR3 nucleotide sequence: TGTGCCAGCAGCAAAGGGACAGCCTATTATTACGAGCAGTACTTC.

Turning to this clone: The same CDR3 can be traced to other DNA sequences in this sample. The chain couples TRBV5-5 to TRBJ2-1; D perhaps matches TRBD1 (6 bases). Trimming removed 1 base at V and 6 bases at J, with 11 bases between. Germline lookup yields CDR1 SGHKS and CDR2 YYEKEE (reference sequence). This CDR3 is 14 amino acids long. This CDR3 is CASSLTGFGNEQFF. In DNA form, the CDR3 reads TGTGCCAGCAGCTTGACAGGGTTTGGCAATGAGCAGTTCTTC.

V is TRBV28 and J is TRBJ1-5, with TRBD1 identical over 8 bases. The germline V gene encodes CDR1 MDHEN and CDR2 SYDVKM. CDR3 length: 16 amino acids. Germline trimming cut 3 bases from V and 3 bases from J; bases unmatched to any gene: 7. CDR3 sequence (DNA): TGTGCCAGCAGTTTCCCGGGACAGGTCGCCAATCAGCCCCAGCATTTT. It specifies CASSFPGQVANQPQHF. Complete variable domain (other parts from reference TRBV28 and TRBJ1-5): DVKVTQSSRYLVKRTGEKVFLECVQDMDHENMFWYRQDPGLGLRLIYFSYDVKMKEKGDIPEGYSVSREKKERFSLILESASTNQTSMYLCASSFPGQVANQPQHFGDGTRLSIL.

The genes are TRBV19 and TRBJ1-1, with no clear D. The germline V gene encodes CDR1 LNHDA and CDR2 SQIVND (reference sequence). V gave up 9 bases and J gave up 4 bases, with 18 bases separating them. The CDR3 loop spans 14 amino acids. This CDR3 is CASTSSGRGTEAFF. In nucleotides, the CDR3 is TGTGCCAGCACATCTTCAGGCCGCGGCACTGAAGCTTTCTTT.

As for this clone: The sample holds other DNA sequences that translate to the same CDR3. The rearrangement joins TRBV9 to TRBJ2-3; no clear D. The CDR3 is 13 residues long. V was clipped by 0 bases and J by 1 base, with 3 bases between them. Germline V CDR1 and CDR2: SGDLS, YYNGEE. This CDR3 is CASSVVGTDTQYF. CDR3 DNA sequence: TGTGCCAGCAGCGTAGTCGGCACAGATACGCAGTATTTT.

The CDR3 sequence is CASRPGTANTGELFF. The CDR3 DNA sequence: TGTGCCAGCAGACCCGGGACAGCTAACACCGGGGAGCTGTTTTTT. The rearrangement joins TRBV5-4 to TRBJ2-2, with 7 bases that match TRBD1. This CDR3 is built from 15 residues. In germline, CDR1 is SGHNT, CDR2 YYREEE (reference sequence). V trimming: 5 bases; J trimming: 2 bases; junction bases outside the gene matches: 6.

The chain carries TRBV6-6 and TRBJ2-5; weak D call: TRBD2 (5 bases). CDR3 length equals 12 residues. The germline gives CDR1 MNHNY, CDR2 SVGAGI (reference sequence). The ends were cut back, 6 bases at V and 5 bases at J, with 10 bases in the middle. The CDR3 bases are TGTGCCAGCAGCTCGGGGTGGGAGACCCAGTACTTC. Encoded protein: CASSSGWETQYF.

Points on this clone: Other DNA sequences within the sample encode an identical CDR3. CDR3 DNA: TGTGCCAGCAGTTTTAGCGGGAGCGGCTACGAGCAGTACTTC. It translates to CASSFSGSGYEQYF. The chain links TRBV6-6 to TRBJ2-7; 9 bases line up with TRBD2. There are 14 residues in the CDR3. V lost 4 bases, J lost 3 bases, and 4 bases stayed unmatched. Germline CDR1 is MNHNY and CDR2 is SVGAGI (reference sequence).

The J gene is TRBJ1-5, the V gene TRBV19, with D perhaps matching TRBD1 (6 bases). CDR1 and CDR2 from the germline V gene are LNHDA and SQIVND (reference sequence). Trimming cost V 3 bases and J 4 bases, with 10 bases left between them. This CDR3 comprises 14 residues. In nucleotides, the CDR3 is TGTGCCAGTAGTATGAGGACAGCAAATCAGCCCCAGCATTTT. Protein: CASSMRTANQPQHF.

The chain is built from TRBV28 and TRBJ2-7; D remains ambiguous. Germline V gene data show CDR1 as MDHEN and CDR2 as SYDVKM. The CDR3 length is 12 residues. Trimming removed 5 bases at V and 9 bases at J, with 14 bases between. The CDR3 bases are TGTGCCAGCAGTAGAACAGCGCGAGGGCAGTACTTC. This sequence encodes CASSRTARGQYF. Drawing the rest from reference TRBV28 and TRBJ2-7, the complete variable domain is DVKVTQSSRYLVKRTGEKVFLECVQDMDHENMFWYRQDPGLGLRLIYFSYDVKMKEKGDIPEGYSVSREKKERFSLILESASTNQTSMYLCASSRTARGQYFGPGTRLTVT.

V is TRBV15 and J is TRBJ2-1; D is possibly TRBD2 (5 bases). The germline gives CDR1 LNHNV, CDR2 YYDKDF (reference sequence). Trimming took off 0 bases at V and 7 bases at J, with 13 bases between the two ends. The CDR3 has 15 amino acids. In DNA, the CDR3 is TGTGCCACCAGCAGAGATGGTGGGAGTAGGAATGAGCAGTTCTTC. The encoded protein is CATSRDGGSRNEQFF.

This clone came up once. The V gene is TRBV10-3, the J gene TRBJ2-1, with 8 bases matching TRBD1. The junction had 6 bases not matched to a gene; V was cut back by 4 bases and J by 7 bases. This CDR3 is built from 14 residues. In germline, CDR1 is ENHRY, CDR2 SYGVKD. The CDR3 protein is CAISATDRGNEQFF. CDR3 DNA: TGTGCCATCAGTGCAACAGACAGGGGAAATGAGCAGTTCTTC.

The rearrangement joins TRBV7-9 to TRBJ1-4; 7 bases agree with TRBD1. The CDR3 loop spans 15 amino acids. V trimming: 5 bases; J trimming: 5 bases; junction bases outside the gene matches: 8. Per germline, CDR1 SEHNR and CDR2 FQNEAQ (reference sequence). The CDR3 loop is CASSREGGANEKLFF. The CDR3, as DNA: TGTGCCAGCAGCCGTGAAGGGGGCGCCAATGAAAAACTGTTTTTT.

This clone was seen a single time. In DNA, the CDR3 is TGCGCCAGCAGCTCACTTAGCGGGACATCCTACGAGCAGTACTTC. Its translation is CASSSLSGTSYEQYF. The chain combines TRBV5-1 with TRBJ2-5, with TRBD2 matching over 8 bases. The DNA end favors TRBJ2-7, so the J call may be wrong. CDR3 length: 15 residues. Germline values: CDR1 SGHRS, CDR2 YFSETQ.

The rearrangement links TRBV12-2 to TRBJ1-5; the table names TRBD1, a call not compared with the DNA. TRBV12-2 is given as a pseudogene. This CDR3 is built from 15 residues. CDR3 sequence: CASRLVWGPDQPQHF. The CDR3 nucleotides are TGTGCAAGTCGCTTAGTGTGGGGGCCGGATCAGCCCCAGCATTTT.

This sequence joins TRBV5-1 and TRBJ2-1; 10 nucleotides align to TRBD2. Germline values: CDR1 SGHRS, CDR2 YFSETQ. This CDR3 comprises 15 residues. V lost 0 bases and J lost 7; bases outside the gene matches: 4. The CDR3 DNA reads as TGCGCCAGCAGCTTGGTGCCTAGCGGGAGAAATGAGCAGTTCTTC. Its protein product is CASSLVPSGRNEQFF.

The rearrangement links TRBV19 to TRBJ2-3, with 9 bases lining up with TRBD2. CDR1 LNHDA and CDR2 SQIVND come from the germline V gene (reference sequence). CDR3 length: 16 amino acids. J lost 2 bases, V lost 4 bases, and 7 bases had no gene match. The CDR3 sequence: CASSTGKRGVTDTQYF. CDR3 in DNA: TGTGCCAGTAGTACGGGCAAGCGGGGGGTCACAGATACGCAGTATTTT.

The V gene is TRBV5-1, the J gene TRBJ2-3, with 11 bases aligning to TRBD2. The trim removed 3 bases at V and 2 bases at J, leaving 2 bases unmatched. The germline CDR1 and CDR2 sequences are SGHRS and YFSETQ. This CDR3 is built from 15 residues. The CDR3 region has the DNA TGCGCCAGCAGCTCACTAGCGGGAGACACAGATACGCAGTATTTT. Protein: CASSSLAGDTDTQYF.

The rearrangement links TRBV9 to TRBJ2-7; weak D call: TRBD2 (5 bases). This CDR3 is 15 amino acids long. The V end was cut by 3 bases, the J end by 6 bases, with 19 bases between. Germline-derived CDR1 and CDR2 are SGDLS and YYNGEE. The CDR3 loop reads CASSGSSRDVGEQYF. The CDR3, as DNA: TGTGCCAGCAGCGGTAGTTCTCGGGATGTAGGCGAGCAGTACTTC.